This T cell receptor (beta chain) was sequenced for a study of CD8 T cells in ankylosing spondylitis (dated by TCRdb to about 2017). Background on the whole study: To find TCR variants linked to disease, the study profiled T cell receptor beta repertoires in ankylosing spondylitis patients and healthy donors. Peripheral blood was sampled, and synovial fluid was also collected from ankylosing spondylitis patients. The full study cohort comprised about 23 ankylosing spondylitis patients and 110 or so healthy donors. Results the study describes overall, beyond this receptor: Some motif variants were previously reported in synovial fluid and blood of reactive arthritis patients, suggesting common disease-initiation mechanisms. A CD8+ phenotype was shown by the disease-linked clones, which were found at relatively low frequencies in peripheral blood. The disease-linked clones were reported as significantly enriched in matched synovial fluid samples from ankylosing spondylitis patients. Blood from ankylosing spondylitis patients appeared to be characterized by a TCR beta motif made up of 8 or 9 highly homologous amino acid variants.

This clonotype was counted at least ten times. It has no known antigen specificity. Qualities for individual bases were not recorded, and no much larger clone is one base off. The data were produced on an Illumina HiSeq 2500. Quantitative 5'-RACE with molecular barcodes was used to prepare TCR beta libraries. Concerning the study's data processing: Disease-linked TCR variants were identified with a new computational method built on a probabilistic model of VDJ rearrangement. TCRdb itself trimmed the public reads at Q25 with fastp, ran MiXCR and retained productive beta chains. For every CDR3 protein sequence, its rows merge into one entry that carries the most common genes and DNA. What appears here as the V and J calls and clone size reflects TCRdb's work, not the paper's. The sample records about 92,000 distinct CDR3 sequences, 7.5% to 9% of which are singletons. The ten largest clones capture just over 5% of the sample.

CDR1 and CDR2, per the germline V gene, are KGHDR and SFDVKD. The CDR3 has 14 amino acids, counting the end cysteine and phenylalanine. CDR3 DNA only is kept here, 42 bases in frame from base 1. V is clipped by 5 bases and J by 0 bases, and the sequence between their germline boundaries is 10 bases long. Sequencing input: blood, either unsorted or a sorted T cell fraction (not recorded which). This receptor was identified in a male donor with ankylosing spondylitis or in good health (not recorded which). In this chain, TRBV24-1 is recombined with TRBJ2-7; matching of 6 bases hints at TRBD1 as the D gene. In nucleotide form, the sequence is TGTGCCACCAGTGCCACAGGGAGCTCCTACGAGCAGTACTTC. This encodes CATSATGSSYEQYF.